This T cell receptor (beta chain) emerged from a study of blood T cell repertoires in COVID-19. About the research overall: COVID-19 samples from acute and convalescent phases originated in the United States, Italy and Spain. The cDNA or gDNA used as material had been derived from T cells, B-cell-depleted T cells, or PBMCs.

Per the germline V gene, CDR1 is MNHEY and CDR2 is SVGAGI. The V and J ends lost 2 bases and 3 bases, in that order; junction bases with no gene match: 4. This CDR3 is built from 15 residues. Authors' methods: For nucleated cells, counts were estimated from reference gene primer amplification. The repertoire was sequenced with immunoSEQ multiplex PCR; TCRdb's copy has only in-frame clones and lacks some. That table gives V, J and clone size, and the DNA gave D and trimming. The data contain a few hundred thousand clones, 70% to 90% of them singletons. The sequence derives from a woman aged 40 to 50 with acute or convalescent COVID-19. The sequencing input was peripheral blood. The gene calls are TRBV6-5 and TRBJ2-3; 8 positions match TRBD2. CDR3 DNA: TGTGCCAGCAGTTACGGAGTAGCGGGGACAGATACGCAGTATTTT. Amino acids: CASSYGVAGTDTQYF.